These T cell receptor beta chains were read from a single sample in a study of lymphopenia after photon versus proton radiotherapy. Generated by immunoSEQ multiplex PCR, the TCRdb table keeps only in-frame clones and is missing some. In the table there are 25,000 to 30,000 clones, over 80% of which are singletons. The sequenced sample was peripheral blood, obtained from a patient treated with photon-based radiotherapy. The receptors were sampled from a man aged 50 or older with gastric cancer. Both conserved end residues are part of each CDR3. Fields, in order: J gene, clone size, V gene, D gene, CDR3 DNA, CDR3 protein. D genes are given only for firm matches. Rows give clone size only sometimes, using once, few, many, or a class for an expanded clone.

J gene: TRBJ2-3
clone size: NA
V gene: TRBV11-3
D gene: NA
CDR3 DNA: TGTGCCAGCAGCTTAGATCCGTCAAATACGCAGTATTTT
CDR3 protein: CASSLDPSNTQYF

J gene: TRBJ2-5
clone size: NA
V gene: TRBV15
D gene: NA
CDR3 DNA: TGTGCCACCAGCATAGTGAAAGAGACCCAGTACTTC
CDR3 protein: CATSIVKETQYF

J gene: TRBJ2-3
clone size: NA
V gene: TRBV19
D gene: TRBD1
CDR3 DNA: TGTGCCAGTAGTCCTAGGGGGCCGTTAGGCAGCACAGATACGCAGTATTTT
CDR3 protein: CASSPRGPLGSTDTQYF

J gene: TRBJ2-3
clone size: NA
V gene: TRBV7-6
D gene: TRBD1
CDR3 DNA: TGTGCCAGCAGCCTCCGGACAGGTCGAAGCACAGATACGCAGTATTTT
CDR3 protein: CASSLRTGRSTDTQYF

J gene: TRBJ2-5
clone size: NA
V gene: TRBV18
D gene: NA
CDR3 DNA: TGTGCCAGCTCGCTCCAAGAGACCCAGTACTTC
CDR3 protein: CASSLQETQYF

J gene: TRBJ2-6
clone size: NA
V gene: TRBV2
D gene: NA
CDR3 DNA: TGTGCCAGCAGCAATGGGGCTGGGGCCAACGTCCTGACTTTC
CDR3 protein: CASSNGAGANVLTF

J gene: TRBJ2-5
clone size: NA
V gene: TRBV12-5
D gene: TRBD1
CDR3 DNA: TGTGCTAGTGGTTTGGTATCGAGACAGGGTATCTCCGAGACCCAGTACTTC
CDR3 protein: CASGLVSRQGISETQYF

J gene: TRBJ1-5
clone size: once
V gene: TRBV19
D gene: NA
CDR3 DNA: TGTGCCAGTAGTATACAGGCTGATCAGCCCCAGCATTTT
CDR3 protein: CASSIQADQPQHF

J gene: TRBJ2-5
clone size: NA
V gene: TRBV2
D gene: TRBD1
CDR3 DNA: TGTGCCAGCAGGGGGACAGGGCGAGAGACCCAGTACTTC
CDR3 protein: CASRGTGRETQYF

J gene: TRBJ1-5
clone size: NA
V gene: TRBV5-8
D gene: TRBD1
CDR3 DNA: TGTGCCAGCAGCTTGGCAGGGACAGGGAATCAGCCCCAGCATTTT
CDR3 protein: CASSLAGTGNQPQHF

J gene: TRBJ2-3
clone size: NA
V gene: TRBV7-2
D gene: NA
CDR3 DNA: TGTGCCAGCAGCTTAGCTGAGGCCACAGATACGCAGTATTTT
CDR3 protein: CASSLAEATDTQYF

J gene: TRBJ1-1
clone size: NA
V gene: TRBV4-2
D gene: TRBD1
CDR3 DNA: TGTGCCAGCAGCCAAGAAAGGGGGCAGGGTGAAGCTTTCTTT
CDR3 protein: CASSQERGQGEAFF

J gene: TRBJ2-2
clone size: NA
V gene: TRBV9
D gene: NA
CDR3 DNA: TGTGCCAGCAGCCCGCGGGGAGCGAACACCGGGGAGCTGTTTTTT
CDR3 protein: CASSPRGANTGELFF

J gene: TRBJ2-2
clone size: NA
V gene: TRBV9
D gene: TRBD1
CDR3 DNA: TGTGCCAGCAGCGCCCCGGGACAGGGCTACACCGGGGAGCTGTTTTTT
CDR3 protein: CASSAPGQGYTGELFF

J gene: TRBJ2-4
clone size: NA
V gene: TRBV5-4
D gene: TRBD2
CDR3 DNA: TGTGCCAGCAGCTTGGTGGCCCCCGGGACTAGCGACAAAAACATTCAGTACTTC
CDR3 protein: CASSLVAPGTSDKNIQYF

J gene: TRBJ1-1
clone size: NA
V gene: TRBV6-5
D gene: TRBD1
CDR3 DNA: TGTGCCAGCAGTAACAGGGGAAACACTGAAGCTTTCTTT
CDR3 protein: CASSNRGNTEAFF